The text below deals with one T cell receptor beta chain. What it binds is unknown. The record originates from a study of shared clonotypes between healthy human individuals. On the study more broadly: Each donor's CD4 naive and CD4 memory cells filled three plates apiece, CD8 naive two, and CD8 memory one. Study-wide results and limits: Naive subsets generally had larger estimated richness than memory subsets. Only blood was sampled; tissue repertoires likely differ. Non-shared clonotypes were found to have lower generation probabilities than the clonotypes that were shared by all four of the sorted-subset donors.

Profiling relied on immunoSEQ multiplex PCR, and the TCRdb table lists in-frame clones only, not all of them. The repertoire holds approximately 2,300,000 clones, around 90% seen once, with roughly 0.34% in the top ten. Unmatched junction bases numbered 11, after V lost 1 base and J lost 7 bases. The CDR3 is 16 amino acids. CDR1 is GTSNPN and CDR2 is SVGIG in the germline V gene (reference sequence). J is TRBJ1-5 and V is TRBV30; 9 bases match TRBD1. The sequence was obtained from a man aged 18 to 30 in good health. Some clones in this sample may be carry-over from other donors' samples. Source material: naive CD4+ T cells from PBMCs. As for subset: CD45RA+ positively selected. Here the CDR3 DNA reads TGTGCCTGGAGTGACAGGGGGCGAAGCGGGAGCCAGCCCCAGCATTTT. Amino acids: CAWSDRGRSGSQPQHF.